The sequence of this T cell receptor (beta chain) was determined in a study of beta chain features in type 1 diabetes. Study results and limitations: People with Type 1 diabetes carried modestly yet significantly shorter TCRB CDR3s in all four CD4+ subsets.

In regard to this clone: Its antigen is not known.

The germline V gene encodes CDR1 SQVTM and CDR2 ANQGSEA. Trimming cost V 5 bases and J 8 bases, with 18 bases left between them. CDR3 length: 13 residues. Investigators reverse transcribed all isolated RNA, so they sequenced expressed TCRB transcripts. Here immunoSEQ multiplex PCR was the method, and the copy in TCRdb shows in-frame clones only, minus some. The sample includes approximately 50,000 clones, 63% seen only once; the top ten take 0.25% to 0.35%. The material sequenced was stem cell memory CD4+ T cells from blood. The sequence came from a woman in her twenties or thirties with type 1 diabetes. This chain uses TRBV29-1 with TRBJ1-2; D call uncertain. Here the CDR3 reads CSVTGRAGGGYTF. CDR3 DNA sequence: TGCAGCGTTACCGGGAGGGCAGGCGGGGGCTACACCTTC. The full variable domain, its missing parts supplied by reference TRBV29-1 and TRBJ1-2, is SAVISQKPSRDICQRGTSLTIQCQVDSQVTMMFWYRQQPGQSLTLIATANQGSEATYESGFVIDKFPISRPNLTFSTLTVSNMSPEDSSIYLCSVTGRAGGGYTFGSGTRLTVV.